These 7 T cell receptor beta chains originate from one sample sequenced in a study of response to subunit inactivated influenza vaccine. TCRdb re-analysed the RT-PCR reads in MiXCR, keeping a single row per CDR3 protein. The sample records hundreds of thousands of distinct CDR3 sequences, roughly 8.2% being singletons. Here the sequenced sample was PBMCs from blood, taken 23 to 25 months after vaccination. All receptors derive from a man between 50 and 69 years old who received an inactivated influenza vaccine.

The chain employs TRBV12-3 or TRBV12-4 and TRBJ1-5; no clear D. The CDR3 has 14 amino acids. Trimming pared 7 bases from V and 3 bases from J, leaving 13 bases between. Here the CDR3 reads CASKRQEVNQPQHF. CDR3 nucleotides: TGTGCCAGCAAAAGGCAGGAGGTCAATCAGCCCCAGCATTTT.

The V call is TRBV20-1, the J call TRBJ1-5; no firm D call. Looked up from germline, CDR1 is DFQATT and CDR2 is SNEGSKA (reference sequence). V gave up 3 bases and J gave up 0 bases, with 6 bases separating them. This CDR3 has 13 residues. The CDR3 nucleotides are TGCAGTGCTAGTACCTTTAGCAATCAGCCCCAGCATTTT. The encoded protein is CSASTFSNQPQHF.

The chain is built from TRBV2 and TRBJ2-7; unclear D gene. CDR3 length: 13 amino acids. Trimming took off 7 bases at V and 3 bases at J, with 13 bases between the two ends. Germline CDR1 and CDR2: SNHLY and FYNNEI. DNA for the CDR3: TGTGCCAGCAAGGGTCTCGACAACTACGAGCAGTACTTC. This codes for CASKGLDNYEQYF.

Many counts were recorded for this clonotype. The chain combines TRBV4-3 with TRBJ1-1; D is possibly TRBD1 (5 bases). The V gene lost 0 bases and the J gene lost 2 bases, with 10 bases spanning the gap. The CDR3 runs to 15 residues. CDR1 is LGHNA and CDR2 is YSLEER in the germline V gene. The CDR3 DNA follows: TGCGCCAGCAGCCAAGACCTGGGGGGAAACACTGAAGCTTTCTTT. It codes for CASSQDLGGNTEAFF.

The table lists this clonotype with a few counts. The chain has TRBV25-1 and TRBJ2-7; D is tentatively TRBD1 or TRBD2 (6 bases each). The CDR3 length is 11 residues. In germline, CDR1 is MGHDK, CDR2 SYGVNS. V was clipped by 6 bases and J by 7 bases, with 10 bases between them. CDR3 bases: TGTGCCAGCAGCGGGGGCCAAGAGCAGTACTTC. The encoded protein is CASSGGQEQYF.

This clonotype was detected a few times. This sequence joins TRBV7-2 and TRBJ2-1; D may be TRBD1 (6 bases). Trimming pared 5 bases from V and 4 bases from J, leaving 18 bases between. Looked up from germline, CDR1 is SGHTA and CDR2 is FQGNSA. The CDR3 totals 16 residues. CDR3: CASSHFPGALYNEQFF. The DNA of the CDR3 is TGTGCCAGCAGCCATTTTCCAGGGGCCCTATACAATGAGCAGTTCTTC.

This clonotype was observed a handful of times. The chain uses TRBV20-1 and TRBJ2-3; 8 bases match TRBD2. Germline trimming cut 5 bases from V and 2 bases from J; bases unmatched to any gene: 6. Germline assignment: CDR1 DFQATT and CDR2 SNEGSKA (reference sequence). The CDR3 sequence is 14 residues long. The CDR3 bases are TGCAGTGCTGTCCGGGGGGGCGCCACAGATACGCAGTATTTT. Its protein is CSAVRGGATDTQYF.